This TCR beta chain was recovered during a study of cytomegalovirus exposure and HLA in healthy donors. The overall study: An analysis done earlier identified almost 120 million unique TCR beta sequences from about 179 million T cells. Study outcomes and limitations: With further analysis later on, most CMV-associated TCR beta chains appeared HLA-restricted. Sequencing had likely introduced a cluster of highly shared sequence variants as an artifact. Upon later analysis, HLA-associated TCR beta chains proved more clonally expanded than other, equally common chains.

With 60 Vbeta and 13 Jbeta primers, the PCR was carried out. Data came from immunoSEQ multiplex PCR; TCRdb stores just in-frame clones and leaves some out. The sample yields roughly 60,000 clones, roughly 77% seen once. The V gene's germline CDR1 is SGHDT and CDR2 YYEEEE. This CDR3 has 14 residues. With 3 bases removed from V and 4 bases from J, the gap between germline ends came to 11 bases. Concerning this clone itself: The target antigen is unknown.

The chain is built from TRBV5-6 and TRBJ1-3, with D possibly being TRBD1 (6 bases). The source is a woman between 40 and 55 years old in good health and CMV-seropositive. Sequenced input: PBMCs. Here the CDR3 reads CASSSGTRGNTIYF. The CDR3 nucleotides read TGTGCCAGCAGCTCGGGGACACGCGGAAACACCATATATTTT.